The sequence of this TCR beta chain was determined in a study of T-cell memory formation after mild COVID-19. Looking at the study overall: TCR clusters were mostly donor specific.

The CDR3 extends over 16 amino acids. The V and J ends lost 2 bases and 0 bases respectively, with 13 bases between them. Germline V gene lookup returns CDR1 MNHEY and CDR2 SVGEGT. TCRdb reanalysed the 5' RACE reads using MiXCR and keeps one entry per CDR3 protein. The sample includes hundreds of thousands of distinct CDR3 sequences, around 27% of them seen just once. The TCR originated in an adult woman who had mild COVID-19 (a few samples of this study predate the infection). Cell type and time point are not known. The chain links TRBV6-2 or TRBV6-3 to TRBJ1-2; TRBD1 might be the D (6 bases). Sequenced input: PBMCs or a T cell subset sorted from them (not recorded which). The CDR3 nucleotides read TGTGCCAGCAGTTACGGGCAGGGGCCTGCTAACTATGGCTACACCTTC. It translates to CASSYGQGPANYGYTF.